This paragraph reports one TCR beta chain. The data are from a study of blood T cell repertoires in COVID-19. The overall study: Acute and convalescent COVID-19 specimens originated in the United States, Italy and Spain. PBMCs, B-cell-depleted T cells, or T cells were the source of the cDNA or gDNA that made up the material.

Living in roughly 23 US areas, the participants were between roughly 18 and 90 years of age. Participant reports of clinical history set cohort assignment. Sequenced by immunoSEQ multiplex PCR; TCRdb stores in-frame clones only, minus some. The sample lists roughly 260,000 clones, roughly 87% occurring once. The CDR3 is made up of 18 amino acids. Germline V gene sequence: CDR1 SGHRS, CDR2 YFSETQ. V was clipped by 2 bases and J by 0 bases; unmatched bases: 6. The rearrangement uses TRBV5-1 and TRBJ2-5; 14 bases match TRBD2. The sample consisted of PBMCs or T cells enriched from blood (not recorded which). This sequence originates from a woman younger than 45 with acute COVID-19. The CDR3 DNA is TGCGCCAGCAGCTTAGGGACTAGCGGGGGAACGTACCAAGAGACCCAGTACTTC. Amino acids: CASSLGTSGGTYQETQYF.